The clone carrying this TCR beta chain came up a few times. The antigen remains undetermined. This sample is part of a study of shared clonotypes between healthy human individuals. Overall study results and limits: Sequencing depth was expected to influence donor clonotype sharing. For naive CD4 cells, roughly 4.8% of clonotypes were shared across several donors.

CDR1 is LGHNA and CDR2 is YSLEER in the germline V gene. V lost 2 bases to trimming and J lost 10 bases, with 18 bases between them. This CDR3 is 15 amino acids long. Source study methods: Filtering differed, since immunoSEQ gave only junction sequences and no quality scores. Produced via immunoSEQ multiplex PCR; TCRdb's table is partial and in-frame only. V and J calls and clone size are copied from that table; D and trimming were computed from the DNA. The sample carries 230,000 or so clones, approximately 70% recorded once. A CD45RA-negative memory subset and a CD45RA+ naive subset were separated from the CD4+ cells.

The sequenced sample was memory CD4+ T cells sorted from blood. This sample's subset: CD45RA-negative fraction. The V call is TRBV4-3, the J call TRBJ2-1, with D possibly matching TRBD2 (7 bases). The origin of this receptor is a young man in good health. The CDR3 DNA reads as TGCGCCAGCAGCCAAAGTAGACTCAGGGGAGGGGAGCAGTTCTTC. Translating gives CASSQSRLRGGEQFF.